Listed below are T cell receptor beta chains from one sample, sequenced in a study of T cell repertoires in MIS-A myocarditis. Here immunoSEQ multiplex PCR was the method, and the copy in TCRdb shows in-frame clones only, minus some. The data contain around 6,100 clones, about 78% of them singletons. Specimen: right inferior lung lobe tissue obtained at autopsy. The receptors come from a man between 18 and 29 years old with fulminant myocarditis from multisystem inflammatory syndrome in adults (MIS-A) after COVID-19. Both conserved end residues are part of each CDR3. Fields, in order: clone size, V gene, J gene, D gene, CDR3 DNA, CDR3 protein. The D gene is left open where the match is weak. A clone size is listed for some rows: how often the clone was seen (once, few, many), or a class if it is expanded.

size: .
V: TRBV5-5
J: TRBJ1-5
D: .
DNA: TGTGCCAGCAGCTTCTCAGGGGCGCGAAATCAGCCCCAGCATTTT
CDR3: CASSFSGARNQPQHF

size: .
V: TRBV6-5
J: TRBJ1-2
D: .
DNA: TGTGCCACCCAGGGGTGGGGAGGTTATGGCTACACCTTC
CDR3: CATQGWGGYGYTF

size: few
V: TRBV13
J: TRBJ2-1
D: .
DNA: TGTGCCAGCAGCTTAAGCGTCGGTGGTAGACTAAATGAGCAGTTCTTC
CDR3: CASSLSVGGRLNEQFF

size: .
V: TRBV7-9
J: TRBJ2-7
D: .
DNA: TGTGCCAGCAGCTTAGCGGGGTTCGAGCAGTACTTC
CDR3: CASSLAGFEQYF

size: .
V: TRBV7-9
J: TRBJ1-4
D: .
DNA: TGTGCCAGCAGCCAAATTGGGGGATTTAATGAAAAACTGTTTTTT
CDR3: CASSQIGGFNEKLFF

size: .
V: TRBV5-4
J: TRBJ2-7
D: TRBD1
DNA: TGTGCCAGCAGCATAGACAGGGTATCCCAGCAGTACTTC
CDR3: CASSIDRVSQQYF

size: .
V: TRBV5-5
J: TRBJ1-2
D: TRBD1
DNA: TGTGCCAGCAGCTTGAGCGACAGGGTGTATGGCTACACCTTC
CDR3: CASSLSDRVYGYTF

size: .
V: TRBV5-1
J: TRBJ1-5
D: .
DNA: TGCGCCAGCAGCTCCGAACCCAATCAGCCCCAGCATTTT
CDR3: CASSSEPNQPQHF

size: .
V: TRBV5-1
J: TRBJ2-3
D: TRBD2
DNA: TGCGCCAGCAGATTTTCGGGGGGGCGGGCCGATACGCAGTATTTT
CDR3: CASRFSGGRADTQYF

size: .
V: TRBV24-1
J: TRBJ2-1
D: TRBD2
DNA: TGTGCCACCAGTAAACTAGCGGGGGGGCCCGGTGATGAGCAGTTCTTC
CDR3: CATSKLAGGPGDEQFF

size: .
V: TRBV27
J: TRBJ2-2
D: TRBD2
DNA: TGTGCCAGCAAGCGGGGGGACGCGTCCGGGGAGCTGTTTTTT
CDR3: CASKRGDASGELFF

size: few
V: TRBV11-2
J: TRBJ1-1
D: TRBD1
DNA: TGTGCCAGCAGTCGCGGGGGGACAGTCATGAACACTGAAGCTTTCTTT
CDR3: CASSRGGTVMNTEAFF

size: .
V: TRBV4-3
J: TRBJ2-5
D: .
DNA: TGCGCCAGCAGCCAAGTTTTGGTTGCGGACCAAGAGACCCAGTACTTC
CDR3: CASSQVLVADQETQYF

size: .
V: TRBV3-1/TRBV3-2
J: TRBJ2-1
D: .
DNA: TGTGCCAGCAGCCAACCTAGATTGGATGAGCAGTTCTTC
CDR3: CASSQPRLDEQFF

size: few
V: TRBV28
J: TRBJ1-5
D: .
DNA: TGTGCCAGCCGAAGGACAGCTGACAGCAATCAGCCCCAGCATTTT
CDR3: CASRRTADSNQPQHF

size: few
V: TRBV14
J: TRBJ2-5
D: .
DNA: TGTGCCAGCAGCCAAGACGGAAGAGGGGCCCAGTACTTC
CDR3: CASSQDGRGAQYF

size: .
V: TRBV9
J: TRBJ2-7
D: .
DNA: TGTGCCAGCAGCGTGCGACCCTCGGGGTCAGGTGAGCAGTACTTC
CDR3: CASSVRPSGSGEQYF

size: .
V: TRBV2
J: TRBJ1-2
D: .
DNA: TGTGCCAGCTGGGGAGAGACAGGCTTAGACTCCTTCTATGGCTACACCTTC
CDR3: CASWGETGLDSFYGYTF

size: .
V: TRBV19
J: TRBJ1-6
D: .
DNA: TGTGCCAGTAGTATTACACATAATAATTCACCCCTCCACTTT
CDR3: CASSITHNNSPLHF

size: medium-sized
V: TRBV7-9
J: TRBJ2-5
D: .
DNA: TGTGCCAGCAGCCCCTCCCCTAGGACCCCAGAGACCCAGTACTTC
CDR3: CASSPSPRTPETQYF

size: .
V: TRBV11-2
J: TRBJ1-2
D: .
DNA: TGTGCCAGCAGGGAGACATCTTCCTTCTATGGCTACACCTTC
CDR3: CASRETSSFYGYTF

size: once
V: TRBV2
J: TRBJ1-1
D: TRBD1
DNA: TGTGCCGCTCAGGGGGAAAGGCGAGCTTTCTTT
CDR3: CAAQGERRAFF

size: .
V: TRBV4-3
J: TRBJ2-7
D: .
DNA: TGCGCCAGCAGCCAAGAACCTCGAGGGGGGCGATCCTACGAGCAGTACTTC
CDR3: CASSQEPRGGRSYEQYF

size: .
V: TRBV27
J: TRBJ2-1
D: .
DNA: TGTGCCAGCAGTTTCAGGAGAAACAATGAGCAGTTCTTC
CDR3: CASSFRRNNEQFF

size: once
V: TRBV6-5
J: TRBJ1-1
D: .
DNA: TGTGCCAGCAGTTCCGGGGCGGAAGCTTTCTTT
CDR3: CASSSGAEAFF

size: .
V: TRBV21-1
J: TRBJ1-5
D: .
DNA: TGTGCCAGCATCCCCGAGTTGCAGAGTCAGCCCCAGCATTTT
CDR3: CASIPELQSQPQHF

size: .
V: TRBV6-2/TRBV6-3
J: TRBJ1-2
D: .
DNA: TGTGCCAGCAGTTACTCGGTGGGGAATTTAGGGTACACCTTC
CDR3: CASSYSVGNLGYTF

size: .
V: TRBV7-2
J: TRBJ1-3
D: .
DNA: TGTGCCAGCAGCTCCGACACCTCTGGAAACACCATATATTTT
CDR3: CASSSDTSGNTIYF

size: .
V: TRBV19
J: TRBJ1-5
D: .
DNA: TGTGCCAGTAGAACAGAGGAAGGGTCAAATCAGCCCCAGCATTTT
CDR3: CASRTEEGSNQPQHF

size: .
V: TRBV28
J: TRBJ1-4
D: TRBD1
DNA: TGTGCCAGCAGCCGACAGGGGTGGAATGAAAAACTGTTTTTT
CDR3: CASSRQGWNEKLFF

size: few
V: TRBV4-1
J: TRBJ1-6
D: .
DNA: TGCGCCAGCAGCCAAGAACGGCAGGCGGCGGGTTCACCCCTCCACTTT
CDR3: CASSQERQAAGSPLHF

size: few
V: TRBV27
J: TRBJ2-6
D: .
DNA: TGTGCCAGCAGTTTATTTTGGTCGTCTGGGGCCAACGTCCTGACTTTC
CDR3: CASSLFWSSGANVLTF